This TCR beta chain was found in a study of vaccination and CD4 T cells after COVID-19. The CDR3 totals 16 residues. Germline V gene data show CDR1 as SGHTA and CDR2 as FQGNSA. V gave up 5 bases and J gave up 1 base; unmatched junction bases: 8. As for treatment: roughly 10-day PBMC culture with coronavirus spike peptide pools or control peptides (ViraFEST assay). With fresh IL-2 medium, half the medium was replaced on days 3 and 7. Once obtained from cultured CD4+ T cells, the DNA was sequenced using the Oncomine TCR Beta short-read assay. TCRdb itself ran the PCR reads through MiXCR, one entry per CDR3 protein. The data show about 11,000 distinct CDR3 sequences, roughly 71% seen once. A note on this clonotype: Its antigen remains unknown.

Material: CD4+ T cells from blood, cultured in vitro. This receptor was identified in a human donor who had recovered from COVID-19. The rearrangement links TRBV7-2 to TRBJ2-3; 8 bases fit TRBD2. The CDR3 nucleotides are TGTGCCAGCAGCCCCGAGGGACTAGTGGGCACAGATACGCAGTATTTT. Translated: CASSPEGLVGTDTQYF.